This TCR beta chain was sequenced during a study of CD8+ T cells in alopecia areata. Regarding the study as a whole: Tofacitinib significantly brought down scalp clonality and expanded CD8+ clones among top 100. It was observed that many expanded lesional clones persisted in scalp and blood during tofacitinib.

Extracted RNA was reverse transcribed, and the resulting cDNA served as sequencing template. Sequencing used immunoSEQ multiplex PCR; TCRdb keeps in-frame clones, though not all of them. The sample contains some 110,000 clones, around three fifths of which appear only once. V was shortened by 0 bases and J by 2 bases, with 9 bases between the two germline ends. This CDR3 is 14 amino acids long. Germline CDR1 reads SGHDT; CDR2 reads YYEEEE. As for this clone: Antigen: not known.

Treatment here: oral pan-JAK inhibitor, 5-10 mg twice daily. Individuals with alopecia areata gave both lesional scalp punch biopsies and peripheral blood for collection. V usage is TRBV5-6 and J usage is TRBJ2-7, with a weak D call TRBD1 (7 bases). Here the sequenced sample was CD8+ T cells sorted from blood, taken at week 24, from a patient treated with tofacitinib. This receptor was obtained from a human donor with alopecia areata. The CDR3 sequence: CASSLAGGTYEQYF. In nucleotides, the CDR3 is TGTGCCAGCAGCTTGGCAGGGGGGACCTACGAGCAGTACTTC.